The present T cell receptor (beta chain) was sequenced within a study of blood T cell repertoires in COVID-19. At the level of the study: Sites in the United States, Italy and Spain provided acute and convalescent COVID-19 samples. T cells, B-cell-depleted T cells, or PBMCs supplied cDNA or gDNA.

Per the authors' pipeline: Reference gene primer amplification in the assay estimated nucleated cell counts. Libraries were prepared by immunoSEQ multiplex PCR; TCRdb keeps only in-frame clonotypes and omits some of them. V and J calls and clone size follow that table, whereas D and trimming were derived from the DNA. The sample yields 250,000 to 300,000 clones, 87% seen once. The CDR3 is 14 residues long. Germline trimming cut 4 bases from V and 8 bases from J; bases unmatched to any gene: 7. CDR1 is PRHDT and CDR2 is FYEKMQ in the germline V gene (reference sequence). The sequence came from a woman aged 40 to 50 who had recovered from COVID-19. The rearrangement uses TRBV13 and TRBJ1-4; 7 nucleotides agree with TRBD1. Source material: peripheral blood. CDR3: CASSSLTGNEKLFF. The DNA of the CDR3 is TGTGCCAGCAGCTCACTGACAGGGAACGAAAAACTGTTTTTT.